The 24 T cell receptor beta chains below come from one sample, sequenced in a study of spatial heterogeneity in lung cancer. This sample's time point: sample taken at primary tumor resection. Study outcomes and limitations: How many expanded intratumoral alpha and beta TCRs were present tracked the tumor mutation count, which was a count of nonsynonymous mutations.

Each CDR3 protein gets one entry after TCRdb re-called the 5' RACE reads with MiXCR. The sample has around 95,000 distinct CDR3 sequences; 4% to 4.5% are singletons. No antigen has been assigned to these receptors. The sample here was lung tumor tissue, taken at surgery. The receptor set was obtained from a male donor with early-stage non-small cell lung cancer.

This clonotype was observed many times. This rearrangement joins TRBV11-2 to TRBJ2-5; D gene unclear. Looked up from germline, CDR1 is SGHAT and CDR2 is FQNNGV. The CDR3 consists of 13 residues. The V end lost 1 base, the J end lost 5 bases, and 8 bases lay between the germline ends. Here the CDR3 reads CASSLVLPETQYF. The CDR3 DNA is TGTGCCAGCAGCTTAGTTCTTCCGGAGACCCAGTACTTC.

Many counts were recorded for this clonotype. V is TRBV3-1 and J is TRBJ2-1, with TRBD2 matching 8 bases. With 1 base clipped from V and 5 bases from J, the junction kept 7 bases outside the gene matches. Germline-derived CDR1 and CDR2 are LGHDT and YNNKEL (reference sequence). CDR3 length: 16 amino acids. DNA of the CDR3: TGTGCCAGCAGCCAAGGGGTAGCGGGGCTAAACAATGAGCAGTTCTTC. Protein product: CASSQGVAGLNNEQFF.

This clonotype was picked up many times. The chain has TRBV12-3 or TRBV12-4 and TRBJ2-5; no clear D. V gave up 3 bases and J gave up 7 bases, with 15 bases separating them. The length of the CDR3 is 14 residues. The CDR3 DNA reads TGTGCCAGCAGTTTCGGCTTCGGAGAGCCGACCCAGTACTTC. This translates into CASSFGFGEPTQYF.

This clonotype was seen many times. DNA of the CDR3: TGCAGTGCGGGGGAAAGTATCTATGGCTACACCTTC. Protein: CSAGESIYGYTF. The chain has TRBV20-1 and TRBJ1-2; D may be TRBD1 (5 bases). V lost 6 bases and J 4 bases, leaving 12 bases between the germline ends. The CDR3 has 12 amino acids. Germline assignment: CDR1 DFQATT and CDR2 SNEGSKA (reference sequence).

This clonotype has a handful of counts. CDR3: CASNPTDGGLAYEQYF. CDR3 nucleotide sequence: TGTGCCAGCAACCCCACGGACGGGGGCCTTGCCTACGAGCAGTACTTC. J is TRBJ2-7 and V is TRBV5-5; either TRBD1 or TRBD2 may supply D (6 bases each). CDR3 size: 16 residues. Germline-derived CDR1 and CDR2 are SGHKS and YYEKEE (reference sequence). The V end was cut by 6 bases, the J end by 2 bases, with 21 bases between.

This clonotype was counted a few times. The chain joins TRBV12-5 to TRBJ2-1, with 13 positions matching TRBD2. The CDR3 sequence is 17 residues long. J was trimmed by 0 bases and V by 4 bases; bases with no gene match: 3. From germline, CDR1 is LGHNT and CDR2 FRNRAP. CDR3 region: CASGSGTSGISYNEQFF. CDR3 coding DNA: TGTGCTAGTGGTTCCGGGACTAGCGGGATCTCCTACAATGAGCAGTTCTTC.

This clonotype was detected many times. V gene TRBV5-5 combines with J gene TRBJ2-7, with 11 bases matching TRBD2. The V gene's germline CDR1 is SGHKS and CDR2 YYEKEE (reference sequence). Unmatched junction bases numbered 7, after V lost 2 bases and J lost 6 bases. This CDR3 region has 15 residues. CDR3 nucleotide sequence: TGTGCCAGCAGCTTCCTGGTACTAGCGGGAGTCGAGCAGTACTTC. It is translated as CASSFLVLAGVEQYF.

This clonotype came up many times. V is TRBV2 and J is TRBJ1-2, with unresolved D. CDR3 length: 13 amino acids. Trimming took off 3 bases at V and 3 bases at J, with 8 bases between the two ends. The germline CDR1 and CDR2 sequences are SNHLY and FYNNEI. The CDR3 DNA reads as TGTGCCAGCAGTGATCGGTTTGACTATGGCTACACCTTC. Translated: CASSDRFDYGYTF.

This clonotype was seen repeatedly, ten times or more. Sequence at one end of the junction differs from germline and may be a read error. This chain joins TRBV12-3 or TRBV12-4 and TRBJ2-1, with a weak D call TRBD2 (5 bases). This CDR3 spans 12 amino acids. The CDR3 coding sequence is TGTGCCAGCAAACCAGGAGGTAACCGCCTCGACTTC. It yields the protein CASKPGGNRLDF.

This clonotype was counted at least ten times. The CDR3 sequence is CSASKSGSAFF. The CDR3 DNA is TGCAGTGCTAGTAAAAGTGGATCGGCTTTCTTT. This chain joins TRBV20-1 and TRBJ1-1, with unresolved D. V gave up 3 bases and J gave up 11 bases, with 13 bases separating them. There are 11 residues in the CDR3. CDR1 DFQATT and CDR2 SNEGSKA come from the germline V gene (reference sequence).

The table lists this clonotype with many counts. The CDR3 loop is CSAGGRGRGDTQYF. The CDR3 nucleotides are TGCAGTGCTGGGGGAAGGGGGCGAGGAGATACGCAGTATTTT. The chain employs TRBV20-1 and TRBJ2-3, with 7 bases that match TRBD1. The CDR3 covers 14 residues. Trimming at V came to 5 bases and at J to 5 bases, leaving 10 bases not matched to a gene. Germline V gives CDR1 DFQATT, CDR2 SNEGSKA (reference sequence).

The J gene is TRBJ1-2, the V gene TRBV15; no definite D call. Germline V CDR1 and CDR2: LNHNV, YYDKDF (reference sequence). Trimming pared 2 bases from V and 4 bases from J, leaving 11 bases between. This CDR3 has 14 residues. The CDR3 region is CATSRTTLPYGYTF. Here the CDR3 DNA reads TGTGCCACCAGCAGAACGACACTTCCCTATGGCTACACCTTC.

This clonotype was found many times. The V gene is TRBV6-5, the J gene TRBJ2-6, with D unclear. The CDR3 spans 16 residues. Germline V gene data show CDR1 as MNHEY and CDR2 as SVGAGI. V lost 2 bases to trimming and J lost 0 bases, with 8 bases between them. The CDR3 DNA sequence: TGTGCCAGCAGTTACGGGCAGAACTCTGGGGCCAACGTCCTGACTTTC. Translation: CASSYGQNSGANVLTF.

This clonotype appeared many times. The chain joins TRBV6-5 to TRBJ2-3, with D unclear. V lost 0 bases and J lost 0, with 10 bases in between. Germline V gives CDR1 MNHEY, CDR2 SVGAGI. The CDR3 runs 16 residues. CDR3 region: CASSYSMGSSTDTQYF. The CDR3 region has the DNA TGTGCCAGCAGTTACTCGATGGGATCTAGCACAGATACGCAGTATTTT.

This clonotype was seen only a few times. The chain has TRBV4-2 and TRBJ1-3; no clear D gene. The V and J ends lost 5 bases and 0 bases respectively, with 11 bases between them. There are 15 residues in the CDR3. CDR1 LGHNA and CDR2 YNFKEQ come from the germline V gene. CDR3 bases: TGTGCCAGCAGCTACTGGCTCGGCTCTGGAAACACCATATATTTT. Translating it yields CASSYWLGSGNTIYF.

The sample holds many counts of this clonotype. This sequence joins TRBV5-1 and TRBJ1-5; 7 bases agree with TRBD1. Looked up from germline, CDR1 is SGHRS and CDR2 is YFSETQ. This CDR3 contains 15 residues. The V segment lost 0 bases and the J segment 3 bases; nucleotides outside the gene matches: 3. The CDR3: CASSLGQGANQPQHF. CDR3 nucleotides: TGCGCCAGCAGCTTGGGACAGGGTGCCAATCAGCCCCAGCATTTT. The variable domain in full, with the rest retrieved from reference TRBV5-1 and TRBJ1-5, is KAGVTQTPRYLIKTRGQQVTLSCSPISGHRSVSWYQQTPGQGLQFLFEYFSETQRNKGNFPGRFSGRQFSNSRSEMNVSTLELGDSALYLCASSLGQGANQPQHFGDGTRLSIL.

This clonotype was observed a few times. CDR3 DNA: TGTGCCAGCAGCCCCATTCGCGGGAGGTCCGCCGGGGAGCTGTTTTTT. Translation: CASSPIRGRSAGELFF. V is TRBV11-2 and J is TRBJ2-2; 8 positions match TRBD2. The CDR3 contains 16 residues. Germline V CDR1 and CDR2: SGHAT, FQNNGV. V dropped 5 bases and J dropped 6; count of bases not matched to a gene: 11. Full variable domain (outside the CDR3, taken from reference TRBV11-2 and TRBJ2-2): EAGVAQSPRYKIIEKRQSVAFWCNPISGHATLYWYQQILGQGPKLLIQFQNNGVVDDSQLPKDRFSAERLKGVDSTLKIQPAKLEDSAVYLCASSPIRGRSAGELFFGEGSRLTVL.

This clonotype was detected many times. The J gene is TRBJ2-7, the V gene TRBV5-5; possibly TRBD1 or TRBD2 for D (5 bases each). This CDR3 region has 15 residues. CDR1 and CDR2 (germline): SGHKS, YYEKEE (reference sequence). Trimming took off 6 bases at V and 2 bases at J, with 18 bases between the two ends. CDR3 coding DNA: TGTGCCAGCACCTCACCCGGAAGGGGACCCTACGAGCAGTACTTC. Translating gives CASTSPGRGPYEQYF.

This clonotype was seen many times. CDR3 bases: TGTGCCAGCAGCTTACAGGTCGTAGGGTACAATGAGCAGTTCTTC. Translating gives CASSLQVVGYNEQFF. The chain uses TRBV9 and TRBJ2-1, with D perhaps matching TRBD1 (5 bases). The CDR3 consists of 15 residues. V lost 4 bases and J 4 bases, leaving 15 bases between the germline ends. Germline V gene lookup returns CDR1 SGDLS and CDR2 YYNGEE.

This clonotype was picked up many times. V usage is TRBV11-2 and J usage is TRBJ1-4; the match to TRBD1 covers 8 bases. CDR3 length: 14 residues. The trim removed 4 bases at V and 3 bases at J, leaving 1 base unmatched. CDR1 is SGHAT and CDR2 is FQNNGV in the germline V gene. The CDR3 protein is CASSWTGSNEKLFF. Here the CDR3 DNA reads TGTGCCAGCAGCTGGACAGGGTCTAATGAAAAACTGTTTTTT.

This clonotype was counted ten times or more. The genes are TRBV28 and TRBJ2-5; D remains ambiguous. Deletions cut 5 bases from V and 3 bases from J, with 7 bases between. The CDR3 totals 12 residues. Germline V lookup: CDR1 MDHEN, CDR2 SYDVKM. CDR3 DNA: TGTGCCAGCAGTAAGAACGAAGAGACCCAGTACTTC. This translates into CASSKNEETQYF.

Many counts were recorded for this clonotype. The rearrangement joins TRBV9 to TRBJ2-1, with D perhaps TRBD1 (5 bases). Germline loops: CDR1 SGDLS, CDR2 YYNGEE. V was trimmed by 0 bases and J by 5 bases, leaving 9 bases between them. CDR3 size: 14 residues. The CDR3 loop reads CASSVETAHNEQFF. The CDR3 DNA is TGTGCCAGCAGCGTAGAGACAGCCCACAATGAGCAGTTCTTC.

This clonotype was counted ten times or more. The gene calls are TRBV28 and TRBJ2-3, with 9 bases matching TRBD2. The CDR3 is 16 amino acids. The ends lost 6 bases at V and 1 base at J; junction bases unmatched: 8. From germline, CDR1 is MDHEN and CDR2 SYDVKM. The CDR3 loop is CASSLLLAGGTDTQYF. Written as DNA, the CDR3 is TGTGCCAGCAGCCTCCTGTTAGCGGGAGGCACAGATACGCAGTATTTT.

The V call is TRBV6-1, the J call TRBJ2-7; TRBD1 matches 7 bases. With V trimmed by 9 bases and J by 5 bases, 7 bases remained unmatched. Germline lookup yields CDR1 MNHNS and CDR2 SASEGT. This CDR3 has 12 residues. Here the CDR3 DNA reads TGTGCCAGTTCGACAGGGTTTAACGAGCAGTACTTC. Translated: CASSTGFNEQYF.